The 6 T cell receptor beta chains presented below share a single source sample, sequenced in a study of regulatory T cells in long-lasting Graves disease. Time point described: persistent/refractory GD, antithyroid drugs over 5 years with positive TRAb. Preparation of the TCR library used RNA extracted from PBMCs. TCR beta libraries were built with iRepertoire HTBI primers and Arm-PCR of CDR3 regions. MiXCR, applied by TCRdb to the multiplex PCR reads, yields one record per CDR3 protein. The table includes 400,000 or so distinct CDR3 sequences, 20% to 30% detected once. The sample was peripheral blood mononuclear cells (PBMCs), taken when the disease was refractory, from a patient treated with antithyroid drugs. The receptors here all came from a female donor with Graves disease.

The table lists this clonotype with a few counts. This chain joins TRBV6-2 or TRBV6-3 and TRBJ1-2, with 7 bases that match TRBD1. This CDR3 spans 12 amino acids. CDR1 MNHEY and CDR2 SVGEGT come from the germline V gene. The CDR3 nucleotides are TGTGCGACAGGAGCAGGGGGGATGATCTACACCTTC. Translation gives CATGAGGMIYTF.

This clonotype was counted at least ten times. V is TRBV18 and J is TRBJ2-5, with D hard to call. Germline CDR1 KGHSH, CDR2 LQKENI. This CDR3 region has 11 residues. V lost 6 bases and J lost 3, with 5 bases in between. CDR3 protein: CASSRKETQYF. The CDR3 DNA sequence: TGTGCCAGCTCGCGAAAAGAGACCCAGTACTTC.

This clonotype was counted between two and nine times. The chain recombines TRBV6-2 or TRBV6-3 with TRBJ2-7; a possible D gene is TRBD1 (8 bases). Trimming cost V 8 bases and J 2 bases, with 13 bases left between them. The CDR3 extends over 13 amino acids. CDR1 is MNHEY and CDR2 is SVGEGT in the germline V gene. Written as DNA, the CDR3 is TGTGCCAGCGGGGGGGGACAGGCCTACGAGCAGTACTTC. Its protein is CASGGGQAYEQYF.

This clonotype was picked up a small number of times. The J gene is TRBJ2-6, the V gene TRBV5-5; no clear D gene. This CDR3 contains 14 residues. The germline V and J ends were trimmed by 1 base and 5 bases, with 7 bases remaining between them. CDR1 and CDR2 from the germline V gene are SGHKS and YYEKEE (reference sequence). CDR3 sequence reads: CASSLFERANVLTF. The CDR3 region has the DNA TGTGCCAGCAGCTTGTTCGAGCGGGCCAACGTCCTGACTTTC.

The CDR3 nucleotides are TGTGCCTGGGGTCCCGACAGGGGTTACACCGGGGAGCTGTTTTTT. Its translation is CAWGPDRGYTGELFF. The rearrangement uses TRBV30 and TRBJ2-2, with TRBD1 identical over 8 bases. Losses at the gene ends were 5 bases for V and 3 bases for J; bases not matched to a gene: 8. This CDR3 comprises 15 residues. CDR1 GTSNPN and CDR2 SVGIG come from the germline V gene (reference sequence).

This sequence joins TRBV20-1 and TRBJ1-5, with 7 bases that match TRBD1. The CDR3 consists of 14 residues. Germline lookup yields CDR1 DFQATT and CDR2 SNEGSKA (reference sequence). The ends lost 5 bases at V and 5 bases at J; junction bases unmatched: 9. The CDR3 loop reads CSARRGDRDQPQHF. The DNA for the CDR3 is TGCAGTGCTCGACGTGGAGACAGGGATCAGCCCCAGCATTTT.